This T cell receptor (beta chain) originates from a study of vaccination and CD4 T cells after COVID-19. Study context: Post-vaccine sampling followed dose two by a median 72 days (range 14 to 241). SARS-CoV-2, HCoV-NL63, HCoV-OC43 and HCoV-229E supplied the overlapping spike peptides used to stimulate cells.

The treatment is: approximately nine-day PBMC culture with coronavirus spike peptide pools or control peptides (ViraFEST assay). ViraFEST expanded antigen-specific T cells with peptide pools, then sequenced TCRs. An Oncomine TCR Beta short-read assay was used to sequence the DNA from cultured CD4+ T cells. TCRdb ran MiXCR on the PCR reads and lists one entry per CDR3 protein. The data show under 30,000 distinct CDR3 sequences, with around two thirds seen just once and about a fifth held by the top ten. Remarks on this clonotype: Antigen: not known.

Findings of the study overall: Vaccine-specific clones in convalescent patients were spike mono-reactive in 304 of 307 cases.

V trimming: 0 bases; J trimming: 2 bases; junction bases outside the gene matches: 8. The CDR3 consists of 17 residues. Germline V CDR1 and CDR2: MNHEY, SMNVEV (reference sequence). The V gene is TRBV27, the J gene TRBJ1-2, with 8 nucleotides matching TRBD1. The sample consisted of CD4+ T cells from blood, cultured in vitro, taken after SARS-CoV-2 vaccination. This sequence originates from a human donor who received a COVID-19 vaccine. The CDR3 bases are TGTGCCAGCAGTTTATCGCCTTCAGGACAGGGCAACTATGGCTACACCTTC. It codes for CASSLSPSGQGNYGYTF.